Listed below are T cell receptor beta chains from one sample, sequenced in a study of blood T cell repertoires in COVID-19. Some clones are missing from TCRdb's copy, which holds only in-frame ones; the method was immunoSEQ multiplex PCR. The sample shows approximately 110,000 clones, roughly 86% of them seen only once. Sequencing used peripheral blood. These receptor sequences come from a man between 35 and 55 years old with acute or convalescent COVID-19. Each CDR3 is given with its conserved first and last residue. A D gene is named only where the DNA matches it firmly. Part of the rows lack a size; the others show once, few, many or a class for expanded clones.

clone_size d_call j_call v_call cdr3_aa cdr3_nt
- - TRBJ1-1 TRBV6-5 CASSIKAGDTEAFF TGTGCCAGCAGTATCAAGGCGGGGGACACTGAAGCTTTCTTT
- TRBD1 TRBJ1-2 TRBV19 CASSFGQGGANYGYTF TGTGCCAGTAGTTTTGGACAGGGGGGAGCTAACTATGGCTACACCTTC
- - TRBJ1-2 TRBV12-3/TRBV12-4 CASSFGRAGGYTF TGTGCCAGCAGTTTTGGGAGGGCTGGAGGCTACACCTTC
once - TRBJ1-4 TRBV6-5 CASKWASTNEKLFF TGTGCCAGCAAGTGGGCCTCAACTAATGAAAAACTGTTTTTT
- - TRBJ1-5 TRBV5-6 CASSSLNQPQHF TGTGCCAGCAGCTCACTTAATCAGCCCCAGCATTTT
- TRBD1 TRBJ1-4 TRBV7-8 CASSERTGAYEKLFF TGTGCCAGCAGCGAGCGGACAGGGGCGTACGAAAAACTGTTTTTT
- - TRBJ2-7 TRBV20-1 CSAELKYEQYF TGCAGTGCGGAGCTAAAGTACGAGCAGTACTTC
- TRBD1 TRBJ2-1 TRBV6-5 CASSRGQVNEQFF TGTGCCAGCAGCCGCGGACAGGTCAATGAGCAGTTCTTC
- TRBD1 TRBJ2-3 TRBV19 CASSSQGESDTQYF TGTGCCAGTAGTTCACAGGGGGAGTCAGATACGCAGTATTTT
- - TRBJ1-1 TRBV30 CAWSVFGLQVNTEAFF TGTGCCTGGAGTGTCTTTGGGCTACAGGTTAACACTGAAGCTTTCTTT
- TRBD1 TRBJ2-5 TRBV24-1 CATSDLGTGPAETQYF TGTGCCACCAGTGACCTCGGGACAGGGCCAGCCGAGACCCAGTACTTC
- - TRBJ1-2 TRBV6-1 CASSEMQGANYGYTF TGTGCCAGCAGTGAAATGCAGGGCGCTAACTATGGCTACACCTTC
- - TRBJ1-2 TRBV7-2 CASSLNPSGALYGYTF TGTGCCAGCAGCTTAAATCCCTCAGGGGCCCTCTATGGCTACACCTTC
- TRBD1 TRBJ1-5 TRBV19 CASTPGGVQPQHF TGTGCCAGTACCCCAGGGGGAGTTCAGCCCCAGCATTTT
- - TRBJ2-7 TRBV7-3 CASSSNRLPYEQYF TGTGCCAGCAGCTCAAACAGGTTACCCTACGAGCAGTACTTC
- TRBD1 TRBJ2-2 TRBV5-8 CASPRQGSLYTGELFF TGTGCCAGCCCGCGACAGGGGTCATTGTACACCGGGGAGCTGTTTTTT
few TRBD1 TRBJ2-2 TRBV19 CATSSGQGAGTGELFF TGTGCAACTTCTTCGGGACAGGGGGCTGGGACCGGGGAGCTGTTTTTT
- TRBD1 TRBJ2-1 TRBV6-2/TRBV6-3 CASSYRGQGSYNEQFF TGTGCCAGCAGTTACAGGGGACAGGGTTCCTACAATGAGCAGTTCTTC
- - TRBJ1-2 TRBV6-1 CASSDRFYGYTF TGTGCCAGCAGTGACAGGTTCTATGGCTACACCTTC
- TRBD2 TRBJ2-7 TRBV7-8 CASSFPGEREGFRPYEQYF TGTGCCAGCAGCTTTCCGGGAGAGCGGGAGGGGTTCAGGCCCTACGAGCAGTACTTC
few - TRBJ2-7 TRBV18 CASSSTTRRGTYEQYF TGTGCCAGCTCATCAACGACTAGGAGGGGAACCTACGAGCAGTACTTC
- - TRBJ1-5 TRBV19 CASSSRTLGGEPQHF TGTGCCAGTAGTTCGAGAACTCTGGGGGGGGAGCCCCAGCATTTT
- - TRBJ2-1 TRBV5-1 CASSLTLDNEQFF TGCGCCAGCAGCTTGACTCTTGACAATGAGCAGTTCTTC
- - TRBJ1-5 TRBV4-2 CASSRNRNQPQHF TGTGCCAGCAGCCGAAACAGGAATCAGCCCCAGCATTTT
few - TRBJ1-2 TRBV30 CAWSTRVGGPRDGYTF TGTGCCTGGTCTACTCGGGTGGGGGGTCCGCGGGATGGCTACACCTTC
- - TRBJ1-1 TRBV5-1 CASSLGGGWGNTEAFF TGCGCCAGCAGCTTGGGAGGCGGGTGGGGGAACACTGAAGCTTTCTTT
- - TRBJ2-1 TRBV7-8 CASTLRAADYNEQFF TGTGCCAGCACCCTTAGAGCCGCGGACTACAATGAGCAGTTCTTC
few - TRBJ1-2 TRBV19 CASSLGAANYGYTF TGTGCCAGTAGTCTAGGGGCAGCTAACTATGGCTACACCTTC
- - TRBJ2-1 TRBV2 CASGRDSEQFF TGTGCCAGCGGCCGAGACAGCGAGCAGTTCTTC
- TRBD1 TRBJ1-1 TRBV11-2 CASSGLTGMEEAFF TGTGCCAGTTCGGGGTTGACAGGGATGGAGGAAGCTTTCTTT
- TRBD1 TRBJ1-5 TRBV2 CASSVETGINQPQHF TGTGCCAGCAGTGTTGAGACAGGGATCAATCAGCCCCAGCATTTT
- - TRBJ2-7 TRBV7-9 CASSPPRDYEQYF TGTGCCAGCAGCCCCCCCCGAGATTACGAGCAGTACTTC
- - TRBJ1-4 TRBV2 CASSEVEQYNEKLFF TGTGCCAGCAGTGAAGTGGAACAGTATAATGAAAAACTGTTTTTT
- TRBD1 TRBJ1-2 TRBV19 CASSIAVQRDRSYGYTF TGTGCCAGTAGTATCGCAGTCCAAAGGGACAGGAGTTATGGCTACACCTTC
- TRBD2 TRBJ2-3 TRBV15 CATSRGGSSSTDTQYF TGTGCCACCAGCAGGGGAGGGTCCTCTAGCACAGATACGCAGTATTTT
- - TRBJ2-3 TRBV4-1 CASSQGNRAISDTQYF TGCGCCAGCAGCCAAGGGAACAGGGCCATATCAGATACGCAGTATTTT
- - TRBJ2-7 TRBV10-1 CAGLSYEQYF TGCGCCGGACTCTCCTACGAGCAGTACTTC
- - TRBJ1-1 TRBV21-1 CASSRTGPPGSEAFF TGTGCCAGCAGCAGGACAGGGCCTCCTGGATCTGAAGCTTTCTTT
- TRBD2 TRBJ2-7 TRBV11-3 CASSSASGGEQYF TGTGCCAGCAGCTCAGCTAGCGGGGGCGAGCAGTACTTC
medium-sized TRBD1 TRBJ1-1 TRBV19 CASRSSGQGLTEAFF TGTGCCAGTAGGTCATCGGGACAGGGTCTTACTGAAGCTTTCTTT
once - TRBJ1-5 TRBV7-6 CASSQGGRSNQPQHF TGTGCCAGCAGCCAGGGAGGGAGGAGCAATCAGCCCCAGCATTTT
- - TRBJ1-5 TRBV3-1/TRBV3-2 CASSQDITANQPQHF TGTGCCAGCAGCCAAGATATCACAGCCAATCAGCCCCAGCATTTT
- TRBD1 TRBJ2-1 TRBV27 CAARGWDRGFDEQFF TGTGCCGCGAGAGGATGGGACAGGGGATTTGATGAGCAGTTCTTC